These 13 T cell receptor beta chains were sequenced from one sample in a study of cytomegalovirus exposure and HLA in healthy donors. The protocol was immunoSEQ multiplex PCR, while the TCRdb copy is restricted to in-frame clones and leaves out a portion. Among about 120,000 clones listed, about 87% were seen once. The sequencing input was PBMCs. The receptors originated from a man younger than 30 in good health and CMV-seronegative.

The chain combines TRBV11-2 with TRBJ2-7; 7 nucleotides align to TRBD2. The CDR3 is 16 residues long. V lost 1 base and J lost 4; bases outside the gene matches: 10. Looked up from germline, CDR1 is SGHAT and CDR2 is FQNNGV. CDR3 in amino acids: CASSLGSGGSKYEQYF. The CDR3 DNA follows: TGTGCCAGCAGCTTAGGATCTGGCGGGAGTAAGTACGAGCAGTACTTC.

This clone came up once. This chain uses TRBV27 with TRBJ2-7; D is perhaps TRBD2 (6 bases). CDR3 size: 15 residues. The V and J ends lost 5 bases and 0 bases respectively, with 14 bases between them. The germline gives CDR1 MNHEY, CDR2 SMNVEV (reference sequence). The CDR3 loop is CASSPSPGSSYEQYF. The CDR3, as DNA: TGTGCCAGCAGTCCCTCCCCCGGGAGCTCCTACGAGCAGTACTTC.

The chain has TRBV7-9 and TRBJ1-4; TRBD1 matches 8 bases. V shed 5 bases and J 3 bases; nucleotides not matched to a gene: 8. Germline loops: CDR1 SEHNR, CDR2 FQNEAQ (reference sequence). The CDR3 runs to 16 residues. The CDR3 is CASSGQGGTSNEKLFF. CDR3 nucleotides: TGTGCCAGCAGCGGACAGGGAGGGACGTCTAATGAAAAACTGTTTTTT.

The gene calls are TRBV2 and TRBJ2-7; 8 bases match TRBD2. The V gene end was trimmed by 2 bases and the J gene end by 5 bases; junction bases not matched to a gene: 8. The CDR3 length is 15 residues. CDR1 is SNHLY, CDR2 FYNNEI, per germline. The CDR3 DNA sequence: TGTGCCAGCAGTGAAATTCTGGCGGGAGGAGACGAGCAGTACTTC. The encoded protein is CASSEILAGGDEQYF.

The chain recombines TRBV7-9 with TRBJ2-5; no firm D call. The V end lost 1 base, the J end lost 7 bases, and 16 bases lay between the germline ends. CDR1 and CDR2 from the germline V gene are SEHNR and FQNEAQ (reference sequence). The CDR3 consists of 15 residues. In DNA form, the CDR3 reads TGTGCCAGCAGCTTAGACCTCGGCGGTACGTCGACCCAGTACTTC. Its protein is CASSLDLGGTSTQYF.

The chain joins TRBV6-5 to TRBJ1-1, with 9 bases aligning to TRBD1. This CDR3 region has 15 residues. The trim removed 5 bases at V and 1 base at J, leaving 5 bases unmatched. The germline gives CDR1 MNHEY, CDR2 SVGAGI. As DNA, the CDR3 is TGTGCCAGCAGTCTTCAGGGACAGGGGAACACTGAAGCTTTCTTT. Protein: CASSLQGQGNTEAFF.

The V gene is TRBV4-1, the J gene TRBJ2-7, with D possibly TRBD1 on 6 matching bases. Germline values: CDR1 MGHRA, CDR2 YSYEKL. V was pared by 0 bases and J by 5 bases, with 14 bases between. There are 15 residues in the CDR3. CDR3 nucleotides: TGCGCCAGCAGCCAAGATGAGGGGGAGATTGACGAGCAGTACTTC. This sequence encodes CASSQDEGEIDEQYF.

The rearrangement joins TRBV4-3 to TRBJ1-6; TRBD1 matches 8 bases. CDR3 length: 14 amino acids. Trimming cost V 5 bases and J 8 bases; bases outside gene matches: 5. The germline gives CDR1 LGHNA, CDR2 YSLEER. The CDR3 reads CASSEGTGYSPLHF. CDR3 coding DNA: TGCGCCAGCAGCGAGGGGACAGGCTATTCACCCCTCCACTTT.

In regard to this clone: Within the sample, other DNA sequences also encode this same CDR3. The chain has TRBV6-5 and TRBJ2-4; 9 bases map to TRBD1. V gave up 5 bases and J gave up 8 bases; unmatched junction bases: 7. CDR1 is MNHEY, CDR2 SVGAGI, per germline. The CDR3 length is 14 residues. CDR3 nucleotides: TGTGCCAGCAGTACGACAGGGGGGAGGGACATTCAGTACTTC. Translating gives CASSTTGGRDIQYF.

The rearrangement uses TRBV5-4 and TRBJ2-2; TRBD2 aligns across 10 bases. Germline V gene sequence: CDR1 SGHNT, CDR2 YYREEE (reference sequence). The J segment lost 6 bases and the V segment lost 3 bases, leaving 8 bases of the junction unmatched. This CDR3 has 16 amino acids. The CDR3 loop is CASSSRPGLASGELFF. CDR3 DNA sequence: TGTGCCAGCAGCTCGCGTCCGGGACTAGCGTCCGGGGAGCTGTTTTTT.

The chain employs TRBV5-3 and TRBJ1-2, with D perhaps matching TRBD1 (5 bases). TRBV5-3 is classed as an ORF, of uncertain function. V was pared by 5 bases and J by 4 bases, with 21 bases between. CDR3 length: 16 residues. In DNA form, the CDR3 reads TGTGCCAGAAGGAGACCTGGGGCGGGGTCTCCCTATGGCTACACCTTC. The encoded protein is CARRRPGAGSPYGYTF.

CDR3 DNA: TGTGCCAGCAGCTCAGGGGGGATCAATCAGCCCCAGCATTTT. Encoded protein: CASSSGGINQPQHF. The V call is TRBV9, the J call TRBJ1-5; TRBD1 agrees at 7 bases. Germline lookup yields CDR1 SGDLS and CDR2 YYNGEE. The CDR3 contains 14 residues. Trimming cost V 4 bases and J 3 bases; bases outside gene matches: 4.

This chain connects TRBV7-6 to TRBJ2-1; D perhaps matches TRBD1 (6 bases). V lost 3 bases, J lost 5 bases, and 11 bases lay in between. Germline V CDR1 and CDR2: SGHVS, FNYEAQ. The CDR3 has 14 residues. The CDR3 nucleotides read TGTGCCAGCAGCTTCTTACAGGGAAACAATGAGCAGTTCTTC. Amino acid sequence: CASSFLQGNNEQFF.